This is a list of T cell receptor beta chains from one sample in a study of T cell responses to AZD1222 COVID-19 vaccine. TCRdb keeps only in-frame clones here, not all; method: immunoSEQ multiplex PCR. The sample has some 150,000 clones, 85% to 95% seen once. The starting material was peripheral blood, obtained 28 days after the second AZD1222 dose. Every receptor here comes from an adult who received the AZD1222 COVID-19 vaccine. The CDR3 runs from the conserved cysteine through the conserved F or W. The D gene is left open where the match is weak. Some rows have no size entry. The others give once, few or many, or a class for an expanded clone.

j_call | v_call | clone_size | d_call | cdr3_nt | cdr3_aa
TRBJ1-2 | TRBV12-3/TRBV12-4 | - | - | TGTGCCAGCAGTTTAGCGCAGGGCTATGGCTACACCTTC | CASSLAQGYGYTF
TRBJ1-5 | TRBV11-2 | few | TRBD1 | TGTGCCAGCAGCGGGGACAGGGGATTCAATCAGCCCCAGCATTTT | CASSGDRGFNQPQHF
TRBJ1-4 | TRBV7-9 | - | TRBD1 | TGTGCCAGCAGCTCCTCTGACAGGGACATCGAAACTAATGAAAAACTGTTTTTT | CASSSSDRDIETNEKLFF
TRBJ1-1 | TRBV14 | - | TRBD1 | TGTGCCAGCAGCCTTTCACAGGGGGCGGTCACTGAAGCTTTCTTT | CASSLSQGAVTEAFF
TRBJ2-3 | TRBV27 | - | - | TGTGCCAGCAGTTTAGGAACAGGCCGATTTGCGCAGTATTTT | CASSLGTGRFAQYF
TRBJ1-4 | TRBV2 | - | - | TGTGCCAGCAGTGGTCTTGGAGAAAAACTGTTTTTT | CASSGLGEKLFF
TRBJ2-7 | TRBV28 | - | TRBD1 | TGTGCCAGCAGTTTAGACCCGACAGGGGGGCCCTACGAGCAGTACTTC | CASSLDPTGGPYEQYF
TRBJ2-1 | TRBV7-9 | - | - | TGTGCCAGCAGATCACAAAAAACCGGGACAAACAAATACAATGAGCAGTTCTTC | CASRSQKTGTNKYNEQFF
TRBJ1-1 | TRBV24-1 | - | - | TGTGCCACCAGTAAAGATACCGGGAACACTGAAGCTTTCTTT | CATSKDTGNTEAFF
TRBJ2-1 | TRBV11-2 | - | TRBD1 | TGTGCCAGCAGCCCCAAAGACAGGGGGCTGCACAATGAGCAGTTCTTC | CASSPKDRGLHNEQFF
TRBJ2-2 | TRBV5-1 | - | TRBD1 | TGCGCCAGCAGCTCACCGGGACAGGAGCTCACCGGGGAGCTGTTTTTT | CASSSPGQELTGELFF
TRBJ2-5 | TRBV5-1 | - | - | TGCGCCAGCAGCTTGAATACCTGGGAGACCCAGTACTTC | CASSLNTWETQYF
TRBJ2-7 | TRBV19 | - | TRBD1 | TGTGCCAGTAGAACCTCGGGGACAGGGGGCGAGCAGTACTTC | CASRTSGTGGEQYF
TRBJ2-1 | TRBV5-1 | - | TRBD2 | TGCGCCAGCAGCTTGGCTGGACTAGTTTATGAGCAGTTCTTC | CASSLAGLVYEQFF
TRBJ2-7 | TRBV23-1 | - | TRBD1 | TGCGCCAGCAGTTCAACAGGGGTCGAGGACGAGCAGTACTTC | CASSSTGVEDEQYF
TRBJ2-7 | TRBV6-5 | - | - | TGTGCCAGCACAGAGGCGAACTACGAGCAGTACTTC | CASTEANYEQYF
TRBJ1-2 | TRBV5-1 | - | - | TGCGCCAGCAGCTGGTCCCAAGCGACAGGACAGAACTATGGCTACACCTTC | CASSWSQATGQNYGYTF
TRBJ1-2 | TRBV18 | - | - | TGTGCCAGCTCACGGGGGCAGGGGTATGGCTACACCTTC | CASSRGQGYGYTF
TRBJ2-1 | TRBV15 | - | TRBD1 | TGTGCCACCAGCAGACTCGACAGGGACTACAATGAGCAGTTCTTC | CATSRLDRDYNEQFF
TRBJ2-1 | TRBV11-2 | - | - | TGTGCCAGCAGCTTACTGGCGGGCGGTAATGAGCAGTTCTTC | CASSLLAGGNEQFF
TRBJ2-5 | TRBV5-4 | - | TRBD2 | TGTGCCAGCAGCTTGGATCCAGCGGGGCAACAAGAGACCCAGTACTTC | CASSLDPAGQQETQYF
TRBJ1-5 | TRBV15 | - | - | TGTGCCACCAGCAGAGCGGGGTTGGGCAATCAGCCCCAGCATTTT | CATSRAGLGNQPQHF
TRBJ2-3 | TRBV7-9 | few | - | TGTGCCAGCAGCCAGACTGCCACAGATACGCAGTATTTT | CASSQTATDTQYF
TRBJ1-2 | TRBV29-1 | - | TRBD1 | TGCAGCGTCCCGAGAAGCACAGGGGGAGCCGAAGGCTACACCTTC | CSVPRSTGGAEGYTF
TRBJ2-7 | TRBV4-1 | - | - | TGCGCCAGCAGCCGCACCGGGCAAGGAGGCTACGAGCAGTACTTC | CASSRTGQGGYEQYF
TRBJ1-2 | TRBV19 | - | - | TGTGCCAGTAGTACTCCAGGGGCTAACTATGGCTACACCTTC | CASSTPGANYGYTF
TRBJ1-4 | TRBV14 | - | - | TGTGCCAGCAGCCGGCGGATCCCTAATGAAAAACTGTTTTTT | CASSRRIPNEKLFF
TRBJ2-5 | TRBV18 | - | TRBD2 | TGTGCCAGCTCACCACCCCAGCCCGCGGGGGTGGAGACCCAGTACTTC | CASSPPQPAGVETQYF